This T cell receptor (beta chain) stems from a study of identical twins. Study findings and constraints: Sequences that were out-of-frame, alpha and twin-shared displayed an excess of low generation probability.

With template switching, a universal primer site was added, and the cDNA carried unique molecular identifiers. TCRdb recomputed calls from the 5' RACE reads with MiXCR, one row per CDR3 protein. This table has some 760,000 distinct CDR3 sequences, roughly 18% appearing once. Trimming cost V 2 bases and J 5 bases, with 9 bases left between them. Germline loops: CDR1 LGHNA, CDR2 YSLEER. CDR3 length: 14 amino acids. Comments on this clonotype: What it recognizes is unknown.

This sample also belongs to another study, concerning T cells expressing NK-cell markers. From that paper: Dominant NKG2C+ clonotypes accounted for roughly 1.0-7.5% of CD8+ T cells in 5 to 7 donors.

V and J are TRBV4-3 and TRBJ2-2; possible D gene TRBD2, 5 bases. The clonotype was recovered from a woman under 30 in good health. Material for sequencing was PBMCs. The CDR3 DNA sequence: TGCGCCAGCAGCCAACTAGAGCGGACCGGGGAGCTGTTTTTT. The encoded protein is CASSQLERTGELFF.